This T cell receptor (beta chain) comes out of a study of T cells after yellow fever vaccination. Overall study context: Libraries from low-cell-number fractions were prepared with the SMART-Seq v4 Ultra Low Input RNA kit. Points from the study as a whole: Boosting was followed by the reappearance of most primary-vaccination clones (about 97% CD4, 70% to 90% CD8).

There are a few counts of this clonotype. Antigen: not known. By 5'RACE template switching, TCR cDNA was produced, with a universal primer site and UMIs added in the process. TCRdb itself ran the 5' RACE reads through MiXCR, one entry per CDR3 protein. Here the sample spans 350,000 or so distinct CDR3 sequences, roughly 8.4% being singletons. The clonotype was recovered from a man between 18 and 29 years old who received the YFV17D yellow fever vaccine. This material consisted of PBMCs, taken about 41 days after the first yellow fever vaccination.

CDR3 DNA sequence: TGTGCCAGCAGCGATACCAGGAACACTGAAGCTTTCTTT. It is translated as CASSDTRNTEAFF. The V gene is TRBV6-6, the J gene TRBJ1-1; no firm D call. The CDR3 has 13 residues. Trimming took off 6 bases at V and 1 base at J, with 9 bases between the two ends. Looked up from germline, CDR1 is MNHNY and CDR2 is SVGAGI (reference sequence).